This TCR beta chain was recorded in a study of T cells in Graves' hyperthyroidism and ophthalmopathy. Study in general: At initial diagnosis, before any treatment had begun, peripheral blood was obtained.

Uncontrolled infection, other autoimmune disease, pregnancy and lactation each barred patients from inclusion. Diagnostic assessment was based on clinical symptoms, serum thyroxine and TRAb, thyroid ultrasound and orbital computed tomography. TCR beta CDR3 sequences were amplified from RNA transcripts. Carried out on the TCR CDR3, a first-round RT-PCR used the HTBI primer set. Via MiXCR, TCRdb re-called the multiplex PCR reads, giving one row per CDR3 protein. The repertoire includes roughly 380,000 distinct CDR3 sequences, about 15% of them detected once, and about 11% sits in the top ten. Germline V gene data show CDR1 as MDHEN and CDR2 as SYDVKM. This CDR3 spans 16 amino acids. V shed 5 bases, J shed 8 bases, and the junction held 9 bases outside the gene matches. Ten or more counts support this clonotype.

The sequenced material came from blood. This sequence was found in a woman in her sixties with Graves' hyperthyroidism. The J gene is TRBJ2-1, the V gene TRBV28, with 13 bases lining up with TRBD2. CDR3 DNA sequence: TGTGCCAGCAGTCCCGGGACTAGCGGGGCTTTGTATGAGCAGTTCTTC. Translating gives CASSPGTSGALYEQFF.